Listed here are 31 T cell receptor beta chains from one sample, sequenced in a study of CD8 T cells in Susac syndrome. Random hexamers were used to reverse transcribe roughly 0.45 to 1 ug of RNA. From the immunoSEQ multiplex PCR reads, TCRdb called clonotypes with MiXCR, one entry per CDR3 protein. The sample has 150,000 to 200,000 distinct CDR3 sequences, roughly 93% seen once; the top ten hold more than 0.11%. The material sequenced was CD4+ T cells from PBMCs. The receptors were sampled from a human donor in good health.

The genes are TRBV7-2 and TRBJ1-1, with unresolved D. This CDR3 has 11 amino acids. Germline lookup yields CDR1 SGHTA and CDR2 FQGNSA. V was trimmed by 2 bases and J by 6 bases, leaving 4 bases between them. The CDR3 loop reads CASSLRAEAFF. The CDR3 DNA follows: TGTGCCAGCAGCTTACGGGCTGAAGCTTTCTTT. Together with reference TRBV7-2 and TRBJ1-1, the CDR3 gives the full variable domain: GAGVSQSPSNKVTEKGKDVELRCDPISGHTALYWYRQSLGQGLEFLIYFQGNSAPDKSGLPSDRFSAERTGGSVSTLTIQRTQQEDSAVYLCASSLRAEAFFGQGTRLTVV.

On this clonotype: One end of the junction is discordant with germline, which a read error may explain. The V gene is TRBV2, the J gene TRBJ2-2, with D perhaps matching TRBD2 (5 bases). This CDR3 has 14 amino acids. The germline gives CDR1 SNHLY, CDR2 FYNNEI. The CDR3 reads CASKPDGNTGELFF. The CDR3, as DNA: TGTGCCAGTAAACCGGACGGGAACACCGGGGAGCTTTTTTTT.

The chain combines TRBV30 with TRBJ2-1; 10 nucleotides match TRBD2. Germline V lookup: CDR1 GTSNPN, CDR2 SVGIG (reference sequence). The length of the CDR3 is 17 residues. Trimming took 0 bases from V and 5 from J; bases not matched to a gene: 10. The CDR3 here is CAWSVGITSGVNNEQFF. In DNA, the CDR3 is TGTGCCTGGAGTGTAGGTATAACTAGCGGGGTCAACAATGAGCAGTTCTTC.

The chain employs TRBV7-3 and TRBJ2-7; possibly TRBD1 or TRBD2 for D (5 bases each). Germline V gives CDR1 SGHTA, CDR2 FQGTGA. With 5 bases removed from V and 4 bases from J, the gap between germline ends came to 15 bases. The CDR3 covers 14 residues. The CDR3 DNA is TGTGCCAGCAGCCCAACCGGGACCGATTACGAGCAGTACTTC. Translation gives CASSPTGTDYEQYF.

V and J are TRBV20-1 and TRBJ2-3; no definite D call. The CDR3 totals 14 residues. Germline V lookup: CDR1 DFQATT, CDR2 SNEGSKA (reference sequence). The V end was cut by 2 bases, the J end by 0 bases, with 9 bases between. In nucleotides, the CDR3 is TGCAGTGCTAGACCCTTGACTAGCACAGATACGCAGTATTTT. Protein sequence: CSARPLTSTDTQYF.

The chain combines TRBV2 with TRBJ2-1, with TRBD2 identical over 9 bases. CDR1 is SNHLY and CDR2 is FYNNEI in the germline V gene. This CDR3 is 17 amino acids long. The ends lost 8 bases at V and 3 bases at J; junction bases unmatched: 14. The CDR3 sequence is CASRGASGAPFYNEQFF. The CDR3 nucleotides read TGTGCCAGCCGGGGGGCTAGCGGGGCGCCCTTCTACAATGAGCAGTTCTTC.

This chain uses TRBV5-1 with TRBJ2-5; D assignment may be TRBD1 or TRBD2 (5 bases each). Trimming removed 0 bases from V and 1 base from J, with 7 bases in between. CDR1 is SGHRS and CDR2 is YFSETQ in the germline V gene. The CDR3 runs to 14 residues. The CDR3 DNA is TGCGCCAGCAGCTTGGGGGACCCCCAAGAGACCCAGTACTTC. Protein sequence: CASSLGDPQETQYF.

V gene TRBV5-4 combines with J gene TRBJ1-2, with D possibly TRBD1 on 5 matching bases. V lost 4 bases and J 6 bases, leaving 13 bases between the germline ends. The CDR3 contains 13 residues. In germline, CDR1 is SGHNT, CDR2 YYREEE (reference sequence). CDR3 DNA: TGTGCCAGCAGCCCGACAGCCCTGGATGGCTACACCTTC. Translation gives CASSPTALDGYTF.

The rearrangement joins TRBV15 to TRBJ1-3, with TRBD1 matching over 8 bases. Germline assignment: CDR1 LNHNV and CDR2 YYDKDF (reference sequence). This CDR3 spans 17 amino acids. V gave up 5 bases and J gave up 4 bases; unmatched junction bases: 13. The CDR3 loop reads CATSGLGQGGWGNTIYF. In nucleotides, the CDR3 is TGTGCCACCAGCGGCCTTGGACAGGGAGGGTGGGGAAACACCATATATTTT.

This clonotype appeared a single time. The chain couples TRBV24-1 to TRBJ2-1; 9 nucleotides line up with TRBD1. J lost 5 bases, V lost 3 bases, and 7 bases had no gene match. This CDR3 has 16 residues. CDR1 and CDR2 (germline): KGHDR, SFDVKD. The CDR3 coding sequence is TGTGCCACCAGTGATCCCGGGACAGGGAACAACAATGAGCAGTTCTTC. It encodes CATSDPGTGNNNEQFF.

The J gene is TRBJ1-1, the V gene TRBV5-1; D gene ambiguous. Germline V gene sequence: CDR1 SGHRS, CDR2 YFSETQ. V lost 1 base and J 1 base, leaving 8 bases between the germline ends. The CDR3 consists of 14 residues. CDR3 sequence reads: CASSLLVSNTEAFF. The CDR3, as DNA: TGCGCCAGCAGCTTGTTGGTCTCGAACACTGAAGCTTTCTTT.

The chain carries TRBV5-1 and TRBJ2-2; D is unresolved. Germline V gene lookup returns CDR1 SGHRS and CDR2 YFSETQ. V was pared by 1 base and J by 5 bases, with 9 bases between. This CDR3 has 14 residues. The chain's CDR3 is CASSLTAPTGELFF. The CDR3 DNA follows: TGCGCCAGCAGCTTGACAGCCCCTACCGGGGAGCTGTTTTTT.

The chain links TRBV10-3 to TRBJ1-5; the match to TRBD1 covers 11 bases. The germline CDR1 and CDR2 sequences are ENHRY and SYGVKD. The CDR3 consists of 15 residues. V lost 5 bases to trimming and J lost 4 bases; unmatched junction nucleotides: 4. For the CDR3, the DNA is TGTGCCATCAGTTCGGGACAGGGGGGGAATCAGCCCCAGCATTTT. Translated, it gives CAISSGQGGNQPQHF.

The chain combines TRBV23-1 with TRBJ1-5; possibly TRBD1 for D (5 bases). TRBV23-1 is filed as an ORF, its function uncertain. The CDR3 loop spans 17 amino acids. The V and J ends lost 0 bases and 2 bases respectively, with 14 bases between them. CDR3 DNA: TGCGCCAGCAGTCAATCGATTACGGGGGAGGGCAATCAGCCCCAGCATTTT. This sequence encodes CASSQSITGEGNQPQHF.

The chain links TRBV20-1 to TRBJ1-2; 8 bases are a match to TRBD1. V gave up 3 bases and J gave up 4 bases; unmatched junction bases: 4. The CDR3 length is 13 residues. From germline, CDR1 is DFQATT and CDR2 SNEGSKA (reference sequence). CDR3 loop: CSARRQGAYGYTF. The CDR3 nucleotides are TGCAGTGCTAGGAGGCAGGGGGCCTATGGCTACACCTTC.

The chain couples TRBV7-8 to TRBJ1-4; D is perhaps TRBD1 (6 bases). Trimming removed 5 bases at V and 8 bases at J, with 18 bases between. The CDR3 runs to 15 residues. Germline values: CDR1 SGHVS, CDR2 FQNEAQ. This CDR3 reads CASSMKTGMNEKLFF. Here the CDR3 DNA reads TGTGCCAGCAGCATGAAAACAGGGATGAACGAAAAACTGTTTTTT.

The rearrangement uses TRBV6-2 or TRBV6-3 and TRBJ1-1; 7 bases agree with TRBD1. CDR1 and CDR2 (germline): MNHEY, SVGEGT. The V gene end was trimmed by 6 bases and the J gene end by 7 bases; junction bases not matched to a gene: 8. The CDR3 has 13 residues. The CDR3 is CASRRGTANEAFF. The CDR3, as DNA: TGTGCCAGCAGGAGGGGGACAGCCAATGAAGCTTTCTTT.

This sequence joins TRBV7-3 and TRBJ2-1; TRBD2 agrees at 8 bases. V lost 1 base to trimming and J lost 7 bases; unmatched junction nucleotides: 6. CDR1 SGHTA and CDR2 FQGTGA come from the germline V gene. The CDR3 has 15 residues. CDR3 nucleotides: TGTGCCAGCAGCTTAAAACGGGGGGGCCAAAATGAGCAGTTCTTC. Translation gives CASSLKRGGQNEQFF.

The chain links TRBV11-1 to TRBJ2-3, with TRBD1 as a possible D gene (6 bases). The CDR3 is 14 residues long. The germline V gene has CDR1 SGHAT and CDR2 FQDESV (reference sequence). The V and J ends lost 5 bases and 3 bases respectively, with 12 bases between them. This CDR3 is CASSPQGRTDTQYF. The CDR3 DNA follows: TGTGCCAGCAGCCCCCAGGGGAGAACAGATACGCAGTATTTT.

This chain links TRBV14 with TRBJ2-1, with D tentatively TRBD1 or TRBD2 (5 bases each). In germline, CDR1 is SGHDN, CDR2 FVKESK. Between the trimmed V and J ends, which lost 4 bases and 9 bases, there was a span of 13 bases. The CDR3 length is 13 residues. As DNA, the CDR3 is TGTGCCAGCAGCCCGTACGGGGCGAGTGAGCAGTTCTTC. It translates to CASSPYGASEQFF.

The V call is TRBV20-1, the J call TRBJ1-5; D not certain. The V end lost 4 bases, the J end lost 1 base, and 11 bases lay between the germline ends. Germline assignment: CDR1 DFQATT and CDR2 SNEGSKA (reference sequence). The CDR3 runs 14 residues. The CDR3 reads CSAIVAGSNQPQHF. The CDR3 DNA reads as TGCAGTGCTATAGTGGCGGGAAGCAATCAGCCCCAGCATTTT.

This chain joins TRBV29-1 and TRBJ2-2; D is uncertain. Germline V gene lookup returns CDR1 SQVTM and CDR2 ANQGSEA. The CDR3 has 14 amino acids. Trimming cost V 1 base and J 1 base, with 7 bases left between them. In DNA, the CDR3 is TGCAGCGTTGAAGCACTGGAGAACACCGGGGAGCTGTTTTTT. This codes for CSVEALENTGELFF.

This clonotype came up once. V gene TRBV18 combines with J gene TRBJ2-1; TRBD2 matches at 11 bases. Germline V gene data show CDR1 as KGHSH and CDR2 as LQKENI. The V gene end was trimmed by 3 bases and the J gene end by 5 bases; junction bases not matched to a gene: 6. The CDR3 consists of 16 residues. The CDR3 loop is CASSPKLAGVDNEQFF. CDR3 in DNA: TGTGCCAGCTCACCGAAACTAGCGGGGGTCGACAATGAGCAGTTCTTC.

The V gene is TRBV20-1, the J gene TRBJ1-1; D uncertain. Germline V gene data show CDR1 as DFQATT and CDR2 as SNEGSKA (reference sequence). Trimming pared 6 bases from V and 1 base from J, leaving 18 bases between. This CDR3 spans 15 amino acids. CDR3 nucleotide sequence: TGCAGTGCGGCTGGCACCGACCCCGCGAACACTGAAGCTTTCTTT. Protein: CSAAGTDPANTEAFF.

V and J are TRBV4-2 and TRBJ1-5; no clear D. This CDR3 comprises 16 residues. Trimming removed 6 bases at V and 4 bases at J, with 19 bases between. Germline CDR1 reads LGHNA; CDR2 reads YNFKEQ. As DNA, the CDR3 is TGTGCCAGCAGTGGTGAGGGTGGTCTGGCAAATCAGCCCCAGCATTTT. Amino acid sequence: CASSGEGGLANQPQHF.

The chain has TRBV7-3 and TRBJ2-7; tentatively, D is TRBD1 or TRBD2 (5 bases each). Germline V lookup: CDR1 SGHTA, CDR2 FQGTGA. The V end lost 4 bases, the J end lost 0 bases, and 10 bases lay between the germline ends. This CDR3 comprises 14 residues. CDR3 amino acids: CASSSMGTSYEQYF. Written as DNA, the CDR3 is TGTGCCAGCAGCTCAATGGGGACCTCCTACGAGCAGTACTTC.

The V gene is TRBV5-8, the J gene TRBJ2-5; 14 bases map to TRBD2. The CDR3 covers 17 residues. Germline loops: CDR1 SGHTS, CDR2 YDEGEE. The trim removed 0 bases at V and 4 bases at J, leaving 5 bases unmatched. The CDR3 reads CASSLGGTSGGGETQYF. CDR3 sequence (DNA): TGTGCCAGCAGCTTGGGCGGGACTAGCGGGGGCGGAGAGACCCAGTACTTC.

This clonotype has a single count. The CDR3 spells CASSPSGMYSNEQFF. Written as DNA, the CDR3 is TGTGCCAGCAGCCCCAGCGGGATGTACAGCAATGAGCAGTTCTTC. This chain links TRBV9 with TRBJ2-1, with TRBD2 matching 7 bases. The length of the CDR3 is 15 residues. Germline assignment: CDR1 SGDLS and CDR2 YYNGEE. V trimming: 4 bases; J trimming: 6 bases; junction bases outside the gene matches: 10. The full variable domain, in which reference TRBV9 and TRBJ2-1 provide the parts outside the CDR3, is DSGVTQTPKHLITATGQRVTLRCSPRSGDLSVYWYQQSLDQGLQFLIQYYNGEERAKGNILERFSAQQFPDLHSELNLSSLELGDSALYFCASSPSGMYSNEQFFGPGTRLTVL.

V is TRBV2 and J is TRBJ1-1, with D unclear. Germline lookup yields CDR1 SNHLY and CDR2 FYNNEI. The ends were cut back, 4 bases at V and 4 bases at J, with 22 bases in the middle. The CDR3 covers 17 residues. The CDR3 loop reads CASSGWGMYKGGTEAFF. DNA of the CDR3: TGTGCCAGCAGTGGGTGGGGAATGTATAAGGGAGGCACTGAAGCTTTCTTT.

V gene TRBV7-9 combines with J gene TRBJ2-7; a weak D match, TRBD1 (5 bases). This CDR3 contains 15 residues. Germline values: CDR1 SEHNR, CDR2 FQNEAQ (reference sequence). Trimming cost V 5 bases and J 4 bases, with 18 bases left between them. CDR3 loop: CASSPRQSMGYEQYF. The DNA of the CDR3 is TGTGCCAGCAGCCCTCGACAGAGCATGGGGTACGAGCAGTACTTC.

This chain links TRBV5-1 with TRBJ2-5; 11 nucleotides line up with TRBD2. With 0 bases clipped from V and 2 bases from J, the junction kept 3 bases outside the gene matches. CDR3 length equals 16 residues. Germline V gene sequence: CDR1 SGHRS, CDR2 YFSETQ. The CDR3 sequence is CASSLAASGGQETQYF. CDR3 nucleotides: TGCGCCAGCAGCTTGGCGGCTAGCGGGGGGCAAGAGACCCAGTACTTC.